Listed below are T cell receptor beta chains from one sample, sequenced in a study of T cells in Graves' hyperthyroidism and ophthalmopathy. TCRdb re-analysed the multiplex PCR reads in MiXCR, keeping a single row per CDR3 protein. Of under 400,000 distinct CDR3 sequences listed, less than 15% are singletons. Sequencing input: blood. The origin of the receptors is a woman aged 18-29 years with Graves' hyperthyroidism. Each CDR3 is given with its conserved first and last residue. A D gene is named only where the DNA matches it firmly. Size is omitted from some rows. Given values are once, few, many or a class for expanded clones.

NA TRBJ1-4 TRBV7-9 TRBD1 TGTGCCAGCAGCCCCCGGGACAGGGGGCTTTGGGATGAAAAACTGTTTTTT CASSPRDRGLWDEKLFF
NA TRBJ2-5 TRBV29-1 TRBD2 TGCAGCGTTGTTGTTATGGGACTACTTCAGGAGACCCAGTACTTC CSVVVMGLLQETQYF
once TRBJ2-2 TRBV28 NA TGTGCCGGCAGTTTGAGCACCGGGGAGCTGTTTTTT CAGSLSTGELFF
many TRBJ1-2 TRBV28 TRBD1 TGTGCCACCCCTTCCGGGTCCACAGGGGACTATGGCTACACCTTC CATPSGSTGDYGYTF
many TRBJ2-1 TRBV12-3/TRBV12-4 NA TGTGCCAGCAGTTTAGTCCACGACAATGAGCAGTTCTTC CASSLVHDNEQFF
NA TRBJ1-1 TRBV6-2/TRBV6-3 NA TGTGCCAGCAGTCAAGGTACAGCTAATAATGAAGCTTTCTTT CASSQGTANNEAFF
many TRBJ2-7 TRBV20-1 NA TGCAGTGCTAGAGGATTGAGGACCGGCGCCTACGAGCAGTACTTC CSARGLRTGAYEQYF
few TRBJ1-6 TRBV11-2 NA TGTGCCAGCAGCTATCCCGGGCCGCGGGCTTCACCCCTCCACTTT CASSYPGPRASPLHF
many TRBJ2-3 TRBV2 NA TGTGCCAGCAGTGACAGCCCCGAGGGTACAGATACGCAGTATTTT CASSDSPEGTDTQYF
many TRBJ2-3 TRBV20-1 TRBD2 TGCAGTGTGTCATCTCCATTAGCGGGATTAACAGATACGCAGTATTTT CSVSSPLAGLTDTQYF
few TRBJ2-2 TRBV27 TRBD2 TGTGCCAGCAGAGGGTTTGAGGGTCCTAGCGGGAGAATAGCTGGGGAGCTGTTTTTT CASRGFEGPSGRIAGELFF
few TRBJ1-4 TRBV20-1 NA TGCAGTGCCGGGAGGCTGGCTGAAAAACTGTTTTTT CSAGRLAEKLFF
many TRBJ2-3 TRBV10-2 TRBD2 TGCGCCAGCACCCCCTCCGTAAAGGGACTAGCGGGGGGGACGTCAAACACAGATACGCAGTATTTT CASTPSVKGLAGGTSNTDTQYF
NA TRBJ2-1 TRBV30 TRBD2 TGTGCCTGGCTTAGCGGGAGCTCCTACAATGAGCAGCTCTTC CAWLSGSSYNEQLF
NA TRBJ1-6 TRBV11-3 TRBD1 TGTGCCAGCAGCCCCGGGACAGCGCCTTCACCCCTCCACTTT CASSPGTAPSPLHF
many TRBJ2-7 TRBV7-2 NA TGTGCCAGCAACACTTATCAGCGATCCTACGAGCAGTACTTC CASNTYQRSYEQYF
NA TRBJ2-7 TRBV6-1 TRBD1 TGTGCCAGCAGTGCGGACAGGGCAAGCTCCTACGAGCAGTACTTC CASSADRASSYEQYF
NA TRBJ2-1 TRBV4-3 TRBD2 TGCACCAGCAGCCAAGGACTAGCGGTCAATGAGCAGTTCTTC CTSSQGLAVNEQFF
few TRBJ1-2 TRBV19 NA TGTGCCAGTACTCCGCCGGCCTTCTTATATGGCTACACCTTC CASTPPAFLYGYTF
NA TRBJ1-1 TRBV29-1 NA TGCAGCGCGACCCAGGTCACTGAAGCTTTCTTT CSATQVTEAFF
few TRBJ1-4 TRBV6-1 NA TGTGCCAGCAAAAAGGGGACTGAGAATGAAAAACTGTTTTTT CASKKGTENEKLFF
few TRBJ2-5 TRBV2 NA TGTGCCAGCAGTCCCGAGGGACACCTCCAAGAGACCCAGTACTTC CASSPEGHLQETQYF